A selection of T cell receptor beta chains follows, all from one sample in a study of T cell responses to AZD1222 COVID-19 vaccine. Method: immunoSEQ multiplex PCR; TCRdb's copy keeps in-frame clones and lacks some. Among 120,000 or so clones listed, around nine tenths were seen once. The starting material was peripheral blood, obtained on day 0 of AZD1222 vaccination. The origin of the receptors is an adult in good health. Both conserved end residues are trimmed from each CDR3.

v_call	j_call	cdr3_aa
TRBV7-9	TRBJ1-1	ASSLGENTEAF
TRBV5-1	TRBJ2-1	ASSTGLAGADEQF
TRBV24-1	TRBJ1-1	ATSDRRRENEAF
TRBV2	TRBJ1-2	ASNVKRQGNGYT
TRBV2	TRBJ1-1	ASSYGGAGTEAF
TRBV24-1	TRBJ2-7	ATSDLLGGGVYEQY
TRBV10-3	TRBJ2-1	AIRTSGDYNEQF
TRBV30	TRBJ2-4	AWSSAGTGGNIQY
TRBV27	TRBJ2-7	ASSTSGTGGEGEQY
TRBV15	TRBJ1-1	ATSPQTGRAF